These 10 T cell receptor beta chains share one sample of origin, sequenced in a study of molecular identifiers for immune sequencing clone quantification. TCRdb reprocessed the PCR reads via MiXCR and lists one record per CDR3 protein. The table lists about 510,000 distinct CDR3 sequences, about a fifth of them singletons. Sequenced material: naive CD8+ T cells from blood, with Jurkat cell RNA spiked in. Subset here: FACS-sorted CD8+CD4-CCR7+CD45RA+ naive T cells. All receptors derive from a human donor in good health. Some libraries in this study had Jurkat cell RNA spiked in.

This clonotype has ten or more counts. This chain connects TRBV7-9 to TRBJ2-3, with D perhaps TRBD1 or TRBD2 (5 bases each). From germline, CDR1 is SEHNR and CDR2 FQNEAQ (reference sequence). This CDR3 is built from 16 residues. V was cut by 2 bases and J by 0 bases, with 12 bases left in between. The DNA of the CDR3 is TGTGCCAGCAGCTTACCCCCGGGACCAAGCACAGATACGCAGTATTTT. This sequence encodes CASSLPPGPSTDTQYF.

This clonotype was seen ten or more times. V gene TRBV15 combines with J gene TRBJ1-5; TRBD1 aligns across 9 bases. The length of the CDR3 is 14 residues. V dropped 4 bases and J dropped 6; count of bases not matched to a gene: 4. The germline gives CDR1 LNHNV, CDR2 YYDKDF (reference sequence). CDR3 bases: TGTGCCACCAGCATGAGGACAGGGGTTCAGCCCCAGCATTTT. Translating gives CATSMRTGVQPQHF.

About this clonotype itself: A much larger clone is a single base away; this may be a read error. The chain recombines TRBV7-3 with TRBJ2-7; 7 positions match TRBD2. The CDR3 is 14 residues long. Germline CDR1 and CDR2: SGHTA and FQGTGA. The CDR3 sequence is CASSPGDYDDELYF. The CDR3 region has the DNA TGTGCCAGCAGCCCCGGGGACTATGACGACGAGCTGTACTTC.

This clonotype was seen many times. The chain joins TRBV7-2 to TRBJ2-7; 7 bases line up with TRBD1. Germline CDR1 and CDR2: SGHTA and FQGNSA. The CDR3 is made up of 14 amino acids. V lost 1 base and J lost 5; bases outside the gene matches: 5. The CDR3 bases are TGTGCCAGCAGCTTAGGGACAGGCCTCCACGAGCAGTACTTC. This codes for CASSLGTGLHEQYF.

This clonotype has just a few counts. V and J are TRBV4-2 and TRBJ1-4, with TRBD1 matching over 8 bases. CDR3 length: 13 residues. Germline loops: CDR1 LGHNA, CDR2 YNFKEQ. After removal of 5 bases from V and 8 bases from J, the junction contained 4 bases not matched to a gene. Here the CDR3 DNA reads TGTGCCAGCAGCATGACAGGGGACGAAAAACTGTTTTTT. It specifies CASSMTGDEKLFF.

For this clonotype: A much bigger clone sits one base away, suggesting this may be a read error. The chain joins TRBV12-3 or TRBV12-4 to TRBJ2-3, with TRBD2 matching 11 bases. J was trimmed by 10 bases and V by 8 bases; bases with no gene match: 14. CDR3 size: 15 residues. CDR3: CASGDSSGRSHAQYF. The CDR3 DNA reads TGTGCCAGCGGGGACTCTAGCGGGAGGAGTCATGCGCAGTATTTT.

This clonotype was counted many times. The chain couples TRBV7-9 to TRBJ2-5; D gene uncertain. Germline CDR1 and CDR2: SEHNR and FQNEAQ (reference sequence). The CDR3 length is 13 residues. Trimming removed 2 bases at V and 2 bases at J, with 6 bases between. The CDR3 DNA reads as TGTGCCAGCAGCTTATCCCTTCAAGAGACCCAGTACTTC. It encodes CASSLSLQETQYF.

This chain connects TRBV27 to TRBJ2-2; TRBD2 agrees at 11 bases. Germline V gene sequence: CDR1 MNHEY, CDR2 SMNVEV (reference sequence). V lost 10 bases to trimming and J lost 7 bases; unmatched junction nucleotides: 5. There are 13 residues in the CDR3. CDR3 bases: TGTGCCAACACTAGCGGGAGTGGCGGGGAGCTGTTTTTT. Translated: CANTSGSGGELFF.

V gene TRBV19 combines with J gene TRBJ1-4; tentative D call: TRBD1 (6 bases). V was trimmed by 7 bases and J by 8 bases, leaving 17 bases between them. CDR1 and CDR2 from the germline V gene are LNHDA and SQIVND (reference sequence). CDR3 size: 14 residues. CDR3 nucleotide sequence: TGTGCCAGTACCATGGGGGGCGCGGCAGAAAAACTGTTTTTT. Encoded protein: CASTMGGAAEKLFF.

Concerning this clonotype: Given the absence of the conserved phenylalanine or tryptophan at the CDR3 end, a read error is likely. The CDR3 DNA follows: TGTGCCAGCAGCCCGGACAATCAGCCCCAGCATCTT. Translating gives CASSPDNQPQHL. The chain employs TRBV2 and TRBJ1-5, with D unresolved. The CDR3 covers 12 residues. V shed 6 bases and J shed 3 bases, with 6 bases lying between them. Germline CDR1 is SNHLY and CDR2 is FYNNEI.